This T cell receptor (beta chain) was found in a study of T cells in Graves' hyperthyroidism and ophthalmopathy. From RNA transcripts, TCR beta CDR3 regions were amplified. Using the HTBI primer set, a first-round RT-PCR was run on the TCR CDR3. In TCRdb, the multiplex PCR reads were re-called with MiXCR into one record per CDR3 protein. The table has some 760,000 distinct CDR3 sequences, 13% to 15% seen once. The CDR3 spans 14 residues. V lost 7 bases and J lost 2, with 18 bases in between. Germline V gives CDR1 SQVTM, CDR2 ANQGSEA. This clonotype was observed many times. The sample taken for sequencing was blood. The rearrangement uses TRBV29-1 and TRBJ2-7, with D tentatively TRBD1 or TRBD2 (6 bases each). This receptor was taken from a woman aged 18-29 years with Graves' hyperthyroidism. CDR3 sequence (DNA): TGCAGCGCCGCTTACCAGGGGAGGACCTACGAGCAGTACTTC. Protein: CSAAYQGRTYEQYF.